The 28 T cell receptor beta chains listed next were all sequenced from one sample in a study of OX40 agonist ivuxolimab in advanced cancers. Sequenced by immunoSEQ multiplex PCR; TCRdb stores in-frame clones only, minus some. Of some 60,000 clones in the sample, around 90% are singletons; the top ten hold 14% to 15%. The sequences come from CD4+ or CD8+ T cells sorted from blood, collected in a trial of the OX40 agonist ivuxolimab. Receptor source: an adult with an advanced solid tumor such as melanoma, head and neck, liver or kidney cancer.

The rearrangement joins TRBV2 to TRBJ2-5; tentative D call: TRBD2 (5 bases). This CDR3 spans 14 amino acids. Germline loops: CDR1 SNHLY, CDR2 FYNNEI. V was shortened by 7 bases and J by 2 bases, with 14 bases between the two germline ends. The CDR3 spells CASTRRGRQETQYF. The CDR3 DNA is TGTGCCAGCACCAGAAGAGGGAGACAAGAGACCCAGTACTTC.

This chain joins TRBV7-9 and TRBJ2-7; D is possibly TRBD1 (5 bases). The length of the CDR3 is 14 residues. CDR1 and CDR2 (germline): SEHNR, FQNEAQ (reference sequence). V lost 2 bases and J lost 3, with 11 bases in between. CDR3 sequence reads: CASSLSQGIYEQYF. CDR3 sequence (DNA): TGTGCCAGCAGCTTATCTCAGGGAATCTACGAGCAGTACTTC.

As regards this clone: The junction does not match germline at one end; this may be a read error. The V and J genes are TRBV10-3 and TRBJ1-1; 11 nucleotides match TRBD1. CDR1 is ENHRY, CDR2 SYGVKD, per germline. This CDR3 contains 14 residues. For the CDR3, the DNA is TGTGCCAGCAGTTACCTCGGACAGGGGGCGCAAGCTTTCTTT. It encodes CASSYLGQGAQAFF.

The chain carries TRBV6-5 and TRBJ2-7; D is possibly TRBD1 (6 bases). Per germline, CDR1 MNHEY and CDR2 SVGAGI. This CDR3 comprises 15 residues. Trimming took off 2 bases at V and 7 bases at J, with 18 bases between the two ends. The CDR3 DNA reads as TGTGCCAGCAGTTACCGGGCTACAGGGTCTAGTGAGCAGTACTTC. Protein product: CASSYRATGSSEQYF.

This rearrangement joins TRBV5-1 to TRBJ1-1, with 8 positions matching TRBD1. The V segment lost 3 bases and the J segment 4 bases; nucleotides outside the gene matches: 8. Germline V CDR1 and CDR2: SGHRS, YFSETQ. The CDR3 runs to 15 residues. The CDR3 bases are TGCGCCAGCAGCTCTTCGAAGACAGGGGTCACTGAAGCTTTCTTT. Translation gives CASSSSKTGVTEAFF.

The chain is built from TRBV28 and TRBJ2-7; TRBD1 might be the D (6 bases). Germline CDR1 MDHEN, CDR2 SYDVKM. The CDR3 totals 12 residues. V lost 6 bases, J lost 7 bases, and 13 bases lay in between. CDR3 protein: CASRLQGYEQYF. DNA of the CDR3: TGTGCCAGCAGACTGCAGGGGTATGAGCAGTACTTC.

This clone has a single count. This rearrangement joins TRBV7-9 to TRBJ2-5, with 10 bases that match TRBD2. This CDR3 comprises 15 residues. Germline CDR1 reads SEHNR; CDR2 reads FQNEAQ (reference sequence). J lost 4 bases, V lost 2 bases, and 4 bases had no gene match. The CDR3 bases are TGTGCCAGCAGCTTAACCTTAGCGGGAGGAGAGACCCAGTACTTC. Amino acid sequence: CASSLTLAGGETQYF. The full variable domain, completed using reference TRBV7-9 and TRBJ2-5, is DTGVSQNPRHKITKRGQNVTFRCDPISEHNRLYWYRQTLGQGPEFLTYFQNEAQLEKSRLLSDRFSAERPKGSFSTLEIQRTEQGDSAMYLCASSLTLAGGETQYFGPGTRLLVL.

CDR3 sequence: CASSRGQGVSSLQTQYF. The CDR3 DNA is TGTGCCAGTAGCAGGGGACAGGGGGTCTCTAGTTTACAGACCCAGTACTTC. V gene TRBV19 combines with J gene TRBJ2-5; 11 bases are shared with TRBD1. Germline trimming cut 6 bases from V and 6 bases from J; bases unmatched to any gene: 15. Germline V gives CDR1 LNHDA, CDR2 SQIVND (reference sequence). The CDR3 is 17 residues long.

The J gene is TRBJ2-1, the V gene TRBV4-1; D uncertain. CDR1 and CDR2 (germline): MGHRA, YSYEKL. The germline V and J ends were trimmed by 1 base and 4 bases, with 11 bases remaining between them. The CDR3 runs to 15 residues. This chain's CDR3 is CASSQGIPEYNEQFF. In nucleotides, the CDR3 is TGCGCCAGCAGCCAAGGTATCCCGGAATACAATGAGCAGTTCTTC.

The V call is TRBV5-1, the J call TRBJ2-3, with no clear D. Per germline, CDR1 SGHRS and CDR2 YFSETQ. The CDR3 has 12 amino acids. V lost 0 bases and J 6 bases, leaving 5 bases between the germline ends. CDR3 nucleotide sequence: TGCGCCAGCAGCTTGGTCCGGGATACGCAGTATTTT. It specifies CASSLVRDTQYF.

The J gene is TRBJ2-3, the V gene TRBV5-6; D unclear. CDR1 SGHDT and CDR2 YYEEEE come from the germline V gene. V was pared by 2 bases and J by 1 base, with 11 bases between. The CDR3 consists of 15 residues. CDR3 DNA sequence: TGTGCCAGCAGCTTTAGAGGAAGGGGCACAGATACGCAGTATTTT. This translates into CASSFRGRGTDTQYF.

This clone has a single count. The chain links TRBV28 to TRBJ1-3; 7 bases agree with TRBD1. With V trimmed by 5 bases and J by 6 bases, 4 bases remained unmatched. CDR1 is MDHEN and CDR2 is SYDVKM in the germline V gene. The CDR3 has 13 residues. The CDR3 protein is CASSAGGTNTIYF. CDR3 DNA sequence: TGTGCCAGCAGTGCAGGGGGGACAAACACCATATATTTT.

The chain couples TRBV19 to TRBJ2-3; TRBD2 matches at 7 bases. The V gene's germline CDR1 is LNHDA and CDR2 SQIVND (reference sequence). V was pared by 3 bases and J by 0 bases, with 6 bases of the junction left unmatched. The CDR3 length is 16 residues. The chain's CDR3 is CASSIQLAVSTDTQYF. CDR3 in DNA: TGTGCCAGTAGTATCCAGCTAGCGGTTAGCACAGATACGCAGTATTTT.

CDR3 bases: TGTGCCAGCAGCGCCGATAACAGGGGGCTTAGGGGCTACACCTTC. Translating it yields CASSADNRGLRGYTF. The chain employs TRBV9 and TRBJ1-2; 9 nucleotides match TRBD1. CDR1 is SGDLS, CDR2 YYNGEE, per germline. The trim removed 3 bases at V and 8 bases at J, leaving 11 bases unmatched. CDR3 size: 15 residues.

V gene TRBV28 combines with J gene TRBJ2-4; 7 positions agree with TRBD1. This CDR3 has 13 residues. Germline V gene lookup returns CDR1 MDHEN and CDR2 SYDVKM. V lost 5 bases and J lost 9; bases outside the gene matches: 7. The CDR3: CASSKDRRRIQYF. DNA of the CDR3: TGTGCCAGCAGTAAGGACAGGCGTCGCATTCAGTACTTC.

The V and J genes are TRBV10-3 and TRBJ2-2; TRBD2 matches 8 bases. Trimming at V came to 6 bases and at J to 5 bases, leaving 5 bases not matched to a gene. The CDR3 length is 14 residues. Germline CDR1 is ENHRY and CDR2 is SYGVKD. Written as DNA, the CDR3 is TGTGCCATCAGGGGACTAGTAGGGACCGGGGAGCTGTTTTTT. Its translation is CAIRGLVGTGELFF.

Details on this clone: Other DNA sequences in this sample translate to the same CDR3. The chain is built from TRBV28 and TRBJ2-2, with D tentatively TRBD1 (6 bases). Germline CDR1 reads MDHEN; CDR2 reads SYDVKM. Trimming stripped 3 bases from V and 0 bases from J, with 8 bases between. The CDR3 totals 15 residues. DNA of the CDR3: TGTGCCAGCAGTTTTGGGGGCGCGAACACCGGGGAGCTGTTTTTT. Protein product: CASSFGGANTGELFF.

This rearrangement joins TRBV5-1 to TRBJ2-3, with no clear D. In germline, CDR1 is SGHRS, CDR2 YFSETQ. The V end lost 0 bases, the J end lost 0 bases, and 8 bases lay between the germline ends. The CDR3 consists of 15 residues. CDR3 DNA: TGCGCCAGCAGCTTGGTAGTAGGGAGCACAGATACGCAGTATTTT. It codes for CASSLVVGSTDTQYF.

The rearrangement uses TRBV7-2 and TRBJ2-1, with D tentatively TRBD1 (5 bases). Trimming left V 7 bases short and J 8 bases short, with 9 bases between. Germline V lookup: CDR1 SGHTA, CDR2 FQGNSA. CDR3 size: 11 residues. The CDR3 DNA reads as TGTGCCAGCACCCTAGGGGATGAGCAGTTCTTC. It codes for CASTLGDEQFF.

CDR3 in amino acids: CASSFASGTRELFF. CDR3 in DNA: TGTGCCAGCAGTTTCGCTAGCGGGACCAGGGAGCTGTTTTTT. The chain carries TRBV6-6 and TRBJ2-2; 9 bases line up with TRBD2. Trimming at V came to 4 bases and at J to 9 bases, leaving 6 bases not matched to a gene. The CDR3 is 14 residues long. Germline CDR1 reads MNHNY; CDR2 reads SVGAGI (reference sequence).

The chain uses TRBV29-1 and TRBJ2-3; no definite D call. Germline V gives CDR1 SQVTM, CDR2 ANQGSEA. This CDR3 is built from 11 residues. Trimming left V 6 bases short and J 4 bases short, with 8 bases between. The CDR3 DNA reads as TGCAGCGTAACCCAACCAGATACGCAGTATTTT. Encoded protein: CSVTQPDTQYF.

The gene calls are TRBV2 and TRBJ2-6; D not resolved. Per germline, CDR1 SNHLY and CDR2 FYNNEI. The CDR3 totals 14 residues. Trimming removed 2 bases at V and 6 bases at J, with 8 bases between. CDR3 amino acids: CASSEFSAANVLTF. DNA of the CDR3: TGTGCCAGCAGTGAATTCTCGGCGGCCAACGTCCTGACTTTC.

The V and J genes are TRBV7-3 and TRBJ2-3, with 8 bases that match TRBD2. Germline values: CDR1 SGHTA, CDR2 FQGTGA. The CDR3 totals 16 residues. V lost 1 base and J lost 4; bases outside the gene matches: 7. The CDR3 DNA reads as TGTGCCAGCAGCTTAATGGGGGCGGGAGGAGCAGATACGCAGTATTTT. It yields the protein CASSLMGAGGADTQYF.

The genes are TRBV7-9 and TRBJ2-1; 11 nucleotides align to TRBD2. CDR1 and CDR2 from the germline V gene are SEHNR and FQNEAQ (reference sequence). This CDR3 contains 15 residues. V lost 5 bases to trimming and J lost 8 bases; unmatched junction nucleotides: 8. The CDR3 is CASSQGTSGFDEQFF. The CDR3 DNA sequence: TGTGCCAGCAGCCAGGGGACTAGCGGTTTTGATGAGCAGTTCTTC. Full variable domain (outside the CDR3, taken from reference TRBV7-9 and TRBJ2-1): DTGVSQNPRHKITKRGQNVTFRCDPISEHNRLYWYRQTLGQGPEFLTYFQNEAQLEKSRLLSDRFSAERPKGSFSTLEIQRTEQGDSAMYLCASSQGTSGFDEQFFGPGTRLTVL.

V usage is TRBV7-9 and J usage is TRBJ2-2; D may be TRBD1 (5 bases). Germline lookup yields CDR1 SEHNR and CDR2 FQNEAQ (reference sequence). The CDR3 runs to 15 residues. Trimming cost V 5 bases and J 6 bases, with 16 bases left between them. The CDR3 is CASSRRQGGSGELFF. The CDR3 DNA is TGTGCCAGCAGCCGTAGGCAGGGTGGGTCCGGGGAGCTGTTTTTT. Supplemented by reference TRBV7-9 and TRBJ2-2, the full variable domain reads DTGVSQNPRHKITKRGQNVTFRCDPISEHNRLYWYRQTLGQGPEFLTYFQNEAQLEKSRLLSDRFSAERPKGSFSTLEIQRTEQGDSAMYLCASSRRQGGSGELFFGEGSRLTVL.

This chain links TRBV5-1 with TRBJ2-7; 11 bases agree with TRBD1. The CDR3 covers 15 residues. The trim removed 0 bases at V and 5 bases at J, leaving 4 bases unmatched. CDR1 SGHRS and CDR2 YFSETQ come from the germline V gene. The CDR3 DNA sequence: TGCGCCAGCAGCTTGGGAGGGACAGGGGGTGACGAGCAGTACTTC. Translated: CASSLGGTGGDEQYF.

The chain couples TRBV4-3 to TRBJ1-4; no reliable D call. The CDR3 has 13 amino acids. CDR1 and CDR2 from the germline V gene are LGHNA and YSLEER. V gave up 0 bases and J gave up 10 bases, with 9 bases separating them. In DNA form, the CDR3 reads TGCGCCAGCAGCCAAGAGGCTCCCGTAAAACTGTTTTTT. Translated, it gives CASSQEAPVKLFF.

This chain joins TRBV18 and TRBJ2-7; D might be TRBD1 or TRBD2, each matching 5 bases. The V end was cut by 2 bases, the J end by 5 bases, with 19 bases between. Germline V gene lookup returns CDR1 KGHSH and CDR2 LQKENI. CDR3 size: 16 residues. CDR3 residues: CASSPGLARDLDEQYF. Here the CDR3 DNA reads TGTGCCAGCTCACCAGGCCTAGCTAGGGACCTCGACGAGCAGTACTTC.